The entry below describes one T cell receptor beta chain. TCRdb's table, derived via immunoSEQ multiplex PCR, lists solely in-frame clones and lacks some. There are about 120,000 clones in the sample; 80% to 90% occur only once, and roughly 6.9% lies in the top ten. Participants had chemo-refractory metastatic non-small-cell lung cancer and were treated with focal radiation plus ipilimumab CTLA-4 blockade. The data belong to a study of radiotherapy plus CTLA-4 blockade in lung cancer. Looking at the study overall: Objective responses emerged in about 20% of patients, and over 30% attained disease control.

Sequenced material: peripheral blood, taken from a patient treated with radiotherapy plus ipilimumab. The receptor's source is a human donor with non-small cell lung cancer that progressed on radiotherapy plus ipilimumab.

CDR3 amino acids: CASSKTLGATEAFF. Here the CDR3 DNA reads TGCGCCAGCAGCAAGACACTCGGGGCTACTGAAGCTTTCTTT. The chain recombines TRBV5-1 with TRBJ1-1; D perhaps matches TRBD1 (5 bases). With 4 bases removed from V and 5 bases from J, the gap between germline ends came to 15 bases. CDR3 length: 14 amino acids. The germline V gene has CDR1 SGHRS and CDR2 YFSETQ.